This entry describes one T cell receptor beta chain. The antigen remains unidentified. The source of the sample is a study of Ad26.COV2.S vaccination and SARS-CoV-2 variants. Study summary: The trial was COV1001 and the donor's arm was Ad26.COV2.S.

The CDR3 loop spans 13 amino acids. The germline V gene has CDR1 LGHNA and CDR2 YSLEER. The V end lost 1 base, the J end lost 4 bases, and 8 bases lay between the germline ends. TCRdb keeps only in-frame clones here, not all; method: immunoSEQ multiplex PCR. The sample holds around 400,000 clones, 80% to 95% seen once. Findings of the study overall: Responses of T cells in total may have been underestimated by the TCR breadth and depth analyses.

Treatment specified: 15 to 20 received Ad26.COV2.S at low or high dose, single or two shots; 5 received placebo; per-sample allocation not given. After the first vaccine or placebo injection, samples were drawn on day 63. The individual, an adult aged 18-55 years, was a donor in Boston. This sequence joins TRBV4-3 and TRBJ2-7; D call uncertain. The clonotype originates from a person aged 18 to 59 who received the Ad26.COV2.S COVID-19 vaccine or a placebo. The specimen was peripheral blood, collected in a trial of Ad26.COV2.S vaccine versus placebo. The CDR3 bases are TGCGCCAGCAGCCAAGTAGGGTTTTACGAGCAGTACTTC. It codes for CASSQVGFYEQYF.